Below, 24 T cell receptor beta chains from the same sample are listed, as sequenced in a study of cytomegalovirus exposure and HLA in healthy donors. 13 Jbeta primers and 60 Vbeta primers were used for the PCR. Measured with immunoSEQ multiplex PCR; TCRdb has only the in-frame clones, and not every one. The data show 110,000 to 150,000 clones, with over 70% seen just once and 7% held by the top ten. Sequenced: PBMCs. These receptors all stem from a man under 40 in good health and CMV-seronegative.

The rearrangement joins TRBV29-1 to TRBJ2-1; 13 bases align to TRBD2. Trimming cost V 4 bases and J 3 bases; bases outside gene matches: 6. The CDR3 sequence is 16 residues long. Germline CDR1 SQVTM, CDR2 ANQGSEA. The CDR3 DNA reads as TGCAGCGTTGGGGGGACTAGCGGGATTATCTACAATGAGCAGTTCTTC. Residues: CSVGGTSGIIYNEQFF.

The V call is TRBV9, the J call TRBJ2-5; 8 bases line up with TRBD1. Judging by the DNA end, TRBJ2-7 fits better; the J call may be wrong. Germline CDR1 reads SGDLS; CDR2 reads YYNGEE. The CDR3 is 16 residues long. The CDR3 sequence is CASSPWDRLITYEQYF. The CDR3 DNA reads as TGTGCCAGCAGCCCATGGGACAGGCTAATTACCTACGAGCAGTACTTC.

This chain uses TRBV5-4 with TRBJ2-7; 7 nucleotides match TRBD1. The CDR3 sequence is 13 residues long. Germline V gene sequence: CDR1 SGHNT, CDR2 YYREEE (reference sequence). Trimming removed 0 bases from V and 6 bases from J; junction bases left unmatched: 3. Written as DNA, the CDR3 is TGTGCCAGCAGCTTGGCCCCAGGGGGCGAGCAGTACTTC. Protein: CASSLAPGGEQYF.

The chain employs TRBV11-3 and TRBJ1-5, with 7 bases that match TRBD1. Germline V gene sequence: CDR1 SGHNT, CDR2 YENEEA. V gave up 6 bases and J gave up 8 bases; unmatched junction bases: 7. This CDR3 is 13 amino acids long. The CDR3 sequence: CASSPTGAKPQHF. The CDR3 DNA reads TGTGCCAGCAGTCCTACAGGGGCGAAGCCCCAGCATTTT.

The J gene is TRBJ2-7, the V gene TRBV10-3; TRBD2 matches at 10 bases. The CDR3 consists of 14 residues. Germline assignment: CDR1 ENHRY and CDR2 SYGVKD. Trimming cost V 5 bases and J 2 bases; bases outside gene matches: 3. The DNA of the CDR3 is TGTGCCATCAGTTCAGCGGGAGGGGCCTACGAGCAGTACTTC. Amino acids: CAISSAGGAYEQYF.

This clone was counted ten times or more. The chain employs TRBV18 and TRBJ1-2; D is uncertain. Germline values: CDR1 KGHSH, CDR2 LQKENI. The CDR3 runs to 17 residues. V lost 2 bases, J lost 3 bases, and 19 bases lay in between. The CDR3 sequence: CASSPRMGEVEDYGYTF. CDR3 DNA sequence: TGTGCCAGCTCACCAAGGATGGGAGAGGTGGAAGACTATGGCTACACCTTC.

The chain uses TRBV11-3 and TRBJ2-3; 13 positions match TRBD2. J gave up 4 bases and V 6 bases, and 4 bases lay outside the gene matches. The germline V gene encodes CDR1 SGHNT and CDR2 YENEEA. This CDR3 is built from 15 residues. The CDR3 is CASSLGLAGADTQYF. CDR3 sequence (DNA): TGTGCCAGCAGTCTAGGACTAGCGGGGGCAGATACGCAGTATTTT. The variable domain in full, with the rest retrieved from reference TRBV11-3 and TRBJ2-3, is EAGVVQSPRYKIIEKKQPVAFWCNPISGHNTLYWYLQNLGQGPELLIRYENEEAVDDSQLPKDRFSAERLKGVDSTLKIQPAELGDSAVYLCASSLGLAGADTQYFGPGTRLTVL.

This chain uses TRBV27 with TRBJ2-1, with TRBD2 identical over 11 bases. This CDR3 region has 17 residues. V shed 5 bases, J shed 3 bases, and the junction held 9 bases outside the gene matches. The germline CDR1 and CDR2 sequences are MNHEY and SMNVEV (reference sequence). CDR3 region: CASSQTLAGGGYNEQFF. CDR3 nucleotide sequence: TGTGCCAGCAGTCAGACTTTAGCGGGAGGGGGCTACAATGAGCAGTTCTTC.

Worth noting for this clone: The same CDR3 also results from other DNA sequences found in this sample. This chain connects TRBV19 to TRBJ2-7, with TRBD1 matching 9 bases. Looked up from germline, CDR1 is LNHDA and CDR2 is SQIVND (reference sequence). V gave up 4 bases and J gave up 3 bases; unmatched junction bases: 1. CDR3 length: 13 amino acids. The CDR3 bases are TGTGCCAGTAGTACGGGACAGGGCTACGAGCAGTACTTC. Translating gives CASSTGQGYEQYF.

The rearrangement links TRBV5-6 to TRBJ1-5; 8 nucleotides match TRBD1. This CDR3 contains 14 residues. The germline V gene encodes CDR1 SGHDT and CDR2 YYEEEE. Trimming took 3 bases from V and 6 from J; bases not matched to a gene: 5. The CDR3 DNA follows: TGTGCCAGCAGCTCTACAGGGGGGGGTCAGCCCCAGCATTTT. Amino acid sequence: CASSSTGGGQPQHF.

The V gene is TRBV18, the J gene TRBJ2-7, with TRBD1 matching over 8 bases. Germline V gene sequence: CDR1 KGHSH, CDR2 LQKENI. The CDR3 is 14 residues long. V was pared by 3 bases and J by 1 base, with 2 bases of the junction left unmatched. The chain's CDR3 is CASSPGQASYEQYF. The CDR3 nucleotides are TGTGCCAGCTCACCGGGACAGGCTTCCTACGAGCAGTACTTC.

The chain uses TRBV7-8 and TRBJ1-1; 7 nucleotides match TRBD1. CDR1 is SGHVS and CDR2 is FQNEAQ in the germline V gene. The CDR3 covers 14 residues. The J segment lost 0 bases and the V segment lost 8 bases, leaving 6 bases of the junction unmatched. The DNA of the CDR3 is TGTGCCAGCGCTCGGGACAGACTGAACACTGAAGCTTTCTTT. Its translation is CASARDRLNTEAFF.

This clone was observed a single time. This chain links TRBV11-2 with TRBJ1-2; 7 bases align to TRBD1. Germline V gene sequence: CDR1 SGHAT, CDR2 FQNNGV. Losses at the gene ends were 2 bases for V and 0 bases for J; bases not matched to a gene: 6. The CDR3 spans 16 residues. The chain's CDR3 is CASSLTGAEANYGYTF. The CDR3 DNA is TGTGCCAGCAGCTTAACAGGGGCAGAAGCTAACTATGGCTACACCTTC. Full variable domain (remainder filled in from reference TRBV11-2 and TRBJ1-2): EAGVAQSPRYKIIEKRQSVAFWCNPISGHATLYWYQQILGQGPKLLIQFQNNGVVDDSQLPKDRFSAERLKGVDSTLKIQPAKLEDSAVYLCASSLTGAEANYGYTFGSGTRLTVV.

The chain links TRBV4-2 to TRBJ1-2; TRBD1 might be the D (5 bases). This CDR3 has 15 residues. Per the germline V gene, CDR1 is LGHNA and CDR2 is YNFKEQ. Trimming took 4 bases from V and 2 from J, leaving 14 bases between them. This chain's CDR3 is CASSRTGGGNYGYTF. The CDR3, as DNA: TGTGCCAGCAGCCGGACGGGGGGGGGAAACTATGGCTACACCTTC.

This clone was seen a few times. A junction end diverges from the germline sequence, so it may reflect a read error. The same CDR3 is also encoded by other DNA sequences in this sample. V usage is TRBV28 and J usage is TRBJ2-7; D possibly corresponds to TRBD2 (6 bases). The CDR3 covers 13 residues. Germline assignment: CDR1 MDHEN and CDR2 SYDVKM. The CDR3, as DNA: TGTGCCAGCAGTTTCGGGACTTCGGAGGAGCAATACTTC. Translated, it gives CASSFGTSEEQYF. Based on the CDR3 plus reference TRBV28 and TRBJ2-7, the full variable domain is DVKVTQSSRYLVKRTGEKVFLECVQDMDHENMFWYRQDPGLGLRLIYFSYDVKMKEKGDIPEGYSVSREKKERFSLILESASTNQTSMYLCASSFGTSEEQYFGPGTRLTVT.

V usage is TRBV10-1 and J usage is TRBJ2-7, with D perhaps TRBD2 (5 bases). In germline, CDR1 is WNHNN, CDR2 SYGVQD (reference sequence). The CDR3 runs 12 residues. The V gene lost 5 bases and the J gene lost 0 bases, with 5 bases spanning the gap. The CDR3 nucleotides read TGCGCCAGCAGTCGGGACTCCTACGAGCAGTACTTC. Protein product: CASSRDSYEQYF.

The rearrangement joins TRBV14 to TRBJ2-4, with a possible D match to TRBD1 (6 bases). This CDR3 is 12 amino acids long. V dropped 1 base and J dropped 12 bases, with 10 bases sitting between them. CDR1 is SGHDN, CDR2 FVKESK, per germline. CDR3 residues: CASSQALGGQYF. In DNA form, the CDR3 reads TGTGCCAGCAGCCAAGCGTTAGGGGGTCAGTACTTC.

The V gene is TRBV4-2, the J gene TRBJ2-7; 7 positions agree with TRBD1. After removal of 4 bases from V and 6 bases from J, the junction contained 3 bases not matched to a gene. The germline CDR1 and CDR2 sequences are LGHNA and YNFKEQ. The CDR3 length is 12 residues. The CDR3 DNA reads TGTGCCAGCAGCCCCGGGACAGTCGAGCAGTACTTC. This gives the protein CASSPGTVEQYF.

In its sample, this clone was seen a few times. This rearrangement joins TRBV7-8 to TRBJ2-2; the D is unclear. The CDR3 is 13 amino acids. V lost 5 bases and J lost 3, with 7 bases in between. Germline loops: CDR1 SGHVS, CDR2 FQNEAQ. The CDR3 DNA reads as TGTGCCAGCAGCACTCGGGACACCGGGGAGCTGTTTTTT. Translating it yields CASSTRDTGELFF.

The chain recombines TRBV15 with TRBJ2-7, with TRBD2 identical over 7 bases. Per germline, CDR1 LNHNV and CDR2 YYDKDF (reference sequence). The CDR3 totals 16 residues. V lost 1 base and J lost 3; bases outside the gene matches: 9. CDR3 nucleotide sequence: TGTGCCACCAGCAGAGTGAGCGGGGATCTACACTACGAGCAGTACTTC. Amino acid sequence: CATSRVSGDLHYEQYF.

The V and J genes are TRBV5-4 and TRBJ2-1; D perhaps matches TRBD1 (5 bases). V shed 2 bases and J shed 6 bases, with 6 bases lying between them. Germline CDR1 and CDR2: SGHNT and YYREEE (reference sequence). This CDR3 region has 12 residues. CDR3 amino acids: CASSLDSNEQFF. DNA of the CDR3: TGTGCCAGCAGCTTAGACAGCAATGAGCAGTTCTTC.

Here the CDR3 reads CASRYVGRESAFF. CDR3 in DNA: TGTGCCAGCAGATACGTGGGGCGTGAATCGGCTTTCTTT. The chain joins TRBV6-6 to TRBJ1-1; possibly TRBD1 for D (5 bases). CDR3 size: 13 residues. V dropped 6 bases and J dropped 11 bases, with 19 bases sitting between them. Germline assignment: CDR1 MNHNY and CDR2 SVGAGI (reference sequence).

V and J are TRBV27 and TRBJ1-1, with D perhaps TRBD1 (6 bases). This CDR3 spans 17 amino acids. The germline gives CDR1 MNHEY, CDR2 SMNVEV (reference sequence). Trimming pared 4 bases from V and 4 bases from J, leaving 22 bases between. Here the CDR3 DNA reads TGTGCCAGCAGTTCCCCCAGGGAAGGGGGAGTGCGCACTGAAGCTTTCTTT. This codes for CASSSPREGGVRTEAFF.

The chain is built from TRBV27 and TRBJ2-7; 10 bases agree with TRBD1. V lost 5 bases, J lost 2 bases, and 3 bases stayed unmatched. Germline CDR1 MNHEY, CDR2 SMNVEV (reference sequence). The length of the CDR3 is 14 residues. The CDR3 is CASSVTGGPYEQYF. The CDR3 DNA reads TGTGCCAGCAGTGTGACAGGGGGCCCCTACGAGCAGTACTTC.